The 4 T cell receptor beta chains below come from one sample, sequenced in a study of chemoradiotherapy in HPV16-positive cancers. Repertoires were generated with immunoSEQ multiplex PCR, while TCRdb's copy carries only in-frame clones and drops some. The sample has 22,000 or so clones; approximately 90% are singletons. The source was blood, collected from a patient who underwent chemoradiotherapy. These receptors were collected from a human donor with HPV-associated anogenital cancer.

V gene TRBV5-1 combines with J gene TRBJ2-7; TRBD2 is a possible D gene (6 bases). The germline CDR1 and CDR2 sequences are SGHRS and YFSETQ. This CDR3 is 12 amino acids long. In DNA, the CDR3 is TGCGCTCGCTGCGGGGTCTCCTACGAGCAGTACGTC. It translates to CARCGVSYEQYV.

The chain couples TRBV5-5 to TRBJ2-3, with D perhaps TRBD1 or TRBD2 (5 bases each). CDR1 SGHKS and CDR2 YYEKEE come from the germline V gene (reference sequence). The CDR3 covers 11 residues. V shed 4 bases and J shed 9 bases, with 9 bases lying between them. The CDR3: CASSQGDTQYF. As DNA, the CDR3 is TGTGCCAGCAGCCAGGGAGACACGCAGTATTTT.

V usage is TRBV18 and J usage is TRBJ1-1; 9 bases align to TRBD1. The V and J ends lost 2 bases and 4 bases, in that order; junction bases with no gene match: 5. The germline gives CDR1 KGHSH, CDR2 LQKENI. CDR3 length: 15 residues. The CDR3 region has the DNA TGTGCCAGCTCACCAAAGGGACAGGGAGGCACTGAAGCTTTCTTT. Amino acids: CASSPKGQGGTEAFF.

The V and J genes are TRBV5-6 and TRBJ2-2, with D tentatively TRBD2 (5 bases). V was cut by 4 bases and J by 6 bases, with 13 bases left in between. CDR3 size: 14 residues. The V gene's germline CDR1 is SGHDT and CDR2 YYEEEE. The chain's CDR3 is CASSLGVRPGELFF. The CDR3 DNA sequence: TGTGCCAGCAGCCTCGGGGTGAGGCCCGGGGAGCTGTTTTTT.